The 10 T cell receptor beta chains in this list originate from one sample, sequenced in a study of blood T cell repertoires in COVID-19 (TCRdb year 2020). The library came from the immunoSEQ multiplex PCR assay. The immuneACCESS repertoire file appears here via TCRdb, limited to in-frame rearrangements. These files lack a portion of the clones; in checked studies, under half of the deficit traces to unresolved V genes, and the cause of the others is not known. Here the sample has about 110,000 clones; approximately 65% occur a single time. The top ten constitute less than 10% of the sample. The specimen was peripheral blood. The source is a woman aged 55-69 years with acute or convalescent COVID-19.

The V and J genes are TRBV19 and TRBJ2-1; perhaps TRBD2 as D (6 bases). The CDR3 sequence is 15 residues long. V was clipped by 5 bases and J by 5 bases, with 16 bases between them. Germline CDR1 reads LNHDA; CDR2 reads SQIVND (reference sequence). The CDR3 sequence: CASSFMAGKNNEQFF. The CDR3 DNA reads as TGTGCCAGTAGTTTTATGGCGGGAAAAAACAATGAGCAGTTCTTC.

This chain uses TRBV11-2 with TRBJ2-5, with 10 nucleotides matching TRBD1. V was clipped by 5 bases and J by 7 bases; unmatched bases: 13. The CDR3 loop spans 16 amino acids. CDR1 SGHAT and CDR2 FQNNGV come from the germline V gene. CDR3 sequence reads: CASSPTRTGGMRTQYF. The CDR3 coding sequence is TGTGCCAGCAGCCCCACCCGGACAGGGGGAATGCGGACCCAGTACTTC.

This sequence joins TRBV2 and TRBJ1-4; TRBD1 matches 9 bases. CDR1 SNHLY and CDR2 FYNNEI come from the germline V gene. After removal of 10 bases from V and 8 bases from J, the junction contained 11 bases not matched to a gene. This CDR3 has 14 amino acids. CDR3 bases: TGTGCCATCCTACGGGACAGGGTCGACGAAAAACTGTTTTTT. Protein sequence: CAILRDRVDEKLFF.

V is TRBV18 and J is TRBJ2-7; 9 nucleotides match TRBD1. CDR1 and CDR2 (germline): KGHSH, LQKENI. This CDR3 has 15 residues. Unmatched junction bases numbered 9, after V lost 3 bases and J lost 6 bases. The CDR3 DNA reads TGTGCCAGCTCACCTATGGACAGGGGAAGGCGCGAGCAGTACTTC. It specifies CASSPMDRGRREQYF.

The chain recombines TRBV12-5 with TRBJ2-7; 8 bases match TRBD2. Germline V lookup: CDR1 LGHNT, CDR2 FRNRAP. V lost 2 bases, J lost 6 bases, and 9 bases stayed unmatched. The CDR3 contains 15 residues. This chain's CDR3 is CASGLPGLVFSEQYF. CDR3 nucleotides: TGTGCTAGTGGTTTGCCGGGACTAGTCTTCAGCGAGCAGTACTTC.

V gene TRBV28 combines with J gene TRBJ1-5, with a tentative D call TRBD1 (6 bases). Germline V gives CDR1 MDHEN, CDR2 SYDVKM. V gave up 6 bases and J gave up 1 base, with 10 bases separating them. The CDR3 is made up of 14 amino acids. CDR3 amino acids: CASSYTGSNQPQHF. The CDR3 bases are TGTGCCAGCAGCTATACAGGGAGCAATCAGCCCCAGCATTTT.

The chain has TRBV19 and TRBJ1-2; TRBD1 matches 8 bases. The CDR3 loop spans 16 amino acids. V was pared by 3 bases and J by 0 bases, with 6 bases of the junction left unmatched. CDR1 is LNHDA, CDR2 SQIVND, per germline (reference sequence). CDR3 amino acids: CASSIDGTGTNYGYTF. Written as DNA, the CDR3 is TGTGCCAGTAGTATTGATGGGACAGGAACTAACTATGGCTACACCTTC.

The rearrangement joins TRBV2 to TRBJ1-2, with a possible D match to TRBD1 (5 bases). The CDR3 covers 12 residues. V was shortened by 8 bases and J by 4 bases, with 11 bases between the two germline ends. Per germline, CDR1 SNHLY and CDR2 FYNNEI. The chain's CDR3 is CASGVTVYGYTF. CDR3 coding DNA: TGTGCCAGCGGAGTGACAGTCTATGGCTACACCTTC.

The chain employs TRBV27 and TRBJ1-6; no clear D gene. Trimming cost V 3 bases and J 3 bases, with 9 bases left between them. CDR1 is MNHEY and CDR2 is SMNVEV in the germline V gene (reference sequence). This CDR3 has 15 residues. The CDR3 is CASSFEGGYNSPLHF. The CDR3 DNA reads TGTGCCAGCAGTTTTGAGGGAGGCTATAATTCACCCCTCCACTTT.

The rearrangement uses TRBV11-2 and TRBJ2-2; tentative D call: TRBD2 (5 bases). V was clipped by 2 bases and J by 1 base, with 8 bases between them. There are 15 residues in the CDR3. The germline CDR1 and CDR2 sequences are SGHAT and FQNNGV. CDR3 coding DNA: TGTGCCAGCAGCTTATCGGGGATGAACACCGGGGAGCTGTTTTTT. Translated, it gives CASSLSGMNTGELFF. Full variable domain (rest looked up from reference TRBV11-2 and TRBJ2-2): EAGVAQSPRYKIIEKRQSVAFWCNPISGHATLYWYQQILGQGPKLLIQFQNNGVVDDSQLPKDRFSAERLKGVDSTLKIQPAKLEDSAVYLCASSLSGMNTGELFFGEGSRLTVL.